This T cell receptor (beta chain) was documented in a study of blood T cells in healthy people across ages. The use of a sample-barcoded 5' primer and a J-beta primer mix characterized a second PCR of 7 to 11 cycles. TCRdb recomputed calls from the 5' RACE reads with MiXCR, one row per CDR3 protein. The sample includes over a million distinct CDR3 sequences, approximately 60% of them seen just once. This clonotype was seen only a few times. Its specificity is unknown. Germline CDR1 reads ENHRY; CDR2 reads SYGVKD. CDR3 length equals 13 residues. After removal of 6 bases from V and 0 bases from J, the junction contained 0 bases not matched to a gene. Study-wide results and caveats: Donors of long life had a larger count of naive CD4+ cells and greater diversity than aged donors.

Total RNA was extracted at no less than 6 micrograms per sample. The sequence derives from a man between 18 and 29 years old in good health. The sequencing input was blood. The J gene is TRBJ2-5, the V gene TRBV10-3; TRBD2 aligns across 8 bases. The CDR3 sequence is CAIRREDQETQYF. The CDR3 coding sequence is TGTGCCATCAGGCGGGAGGACCAAGAGACCCAGTACTTC.